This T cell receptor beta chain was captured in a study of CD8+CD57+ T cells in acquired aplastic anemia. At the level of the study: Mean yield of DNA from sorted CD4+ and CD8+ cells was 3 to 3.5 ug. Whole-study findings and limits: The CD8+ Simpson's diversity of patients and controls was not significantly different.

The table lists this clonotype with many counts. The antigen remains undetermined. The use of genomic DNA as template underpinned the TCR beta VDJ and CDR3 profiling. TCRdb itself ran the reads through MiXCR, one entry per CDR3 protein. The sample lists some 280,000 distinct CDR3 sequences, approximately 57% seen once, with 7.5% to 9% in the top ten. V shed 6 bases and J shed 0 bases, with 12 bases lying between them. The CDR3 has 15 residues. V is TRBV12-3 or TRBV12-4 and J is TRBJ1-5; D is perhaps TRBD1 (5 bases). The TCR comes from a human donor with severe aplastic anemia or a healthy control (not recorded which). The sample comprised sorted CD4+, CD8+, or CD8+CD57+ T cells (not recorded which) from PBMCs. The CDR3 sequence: CASSVGVGSNQPQHF. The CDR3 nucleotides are TGTGCCAGCAGCGTGGGGGTAGGTAGCAATCAGCCCCAGCATTTT.